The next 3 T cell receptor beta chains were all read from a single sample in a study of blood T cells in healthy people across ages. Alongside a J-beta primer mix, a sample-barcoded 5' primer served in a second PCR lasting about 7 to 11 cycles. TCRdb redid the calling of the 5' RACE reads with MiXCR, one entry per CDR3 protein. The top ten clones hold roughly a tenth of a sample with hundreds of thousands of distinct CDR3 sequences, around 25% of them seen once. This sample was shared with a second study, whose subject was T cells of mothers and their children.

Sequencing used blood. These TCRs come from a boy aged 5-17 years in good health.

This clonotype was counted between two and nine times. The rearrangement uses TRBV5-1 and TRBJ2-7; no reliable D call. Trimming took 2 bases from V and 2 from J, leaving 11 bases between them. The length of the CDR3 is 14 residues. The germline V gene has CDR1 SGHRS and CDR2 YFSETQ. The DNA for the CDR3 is TGCGCCAGCAGCTTAAAGTTGTTCCCCTACGAGCAGTACTTC. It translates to CASSLKLFPYEQYF.

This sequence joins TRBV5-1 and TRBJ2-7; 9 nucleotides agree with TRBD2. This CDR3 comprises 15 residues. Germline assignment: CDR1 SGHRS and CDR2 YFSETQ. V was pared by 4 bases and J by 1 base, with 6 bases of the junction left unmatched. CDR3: CASSISGGPSYEQYF. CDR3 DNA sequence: TGCGCCAGCAGCATTAGCGGGGGTCCTTCCTACGAGCAGTACTTC. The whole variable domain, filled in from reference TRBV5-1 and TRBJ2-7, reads KAGVTQTPRYLIKTRGQQVTLSCSPISGHRSVSWYQQTPGQGLQFLFEYFSETQRNKGNFPGRFSGRQFSNSRSEMNVSTLELGDSALYLCASSISGGPSYEQYFGPGTRLTVT.

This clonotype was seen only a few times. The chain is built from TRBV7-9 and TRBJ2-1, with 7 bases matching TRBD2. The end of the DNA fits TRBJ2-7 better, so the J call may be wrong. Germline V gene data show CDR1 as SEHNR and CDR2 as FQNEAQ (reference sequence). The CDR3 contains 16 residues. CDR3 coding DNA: TGTGCCAGCAGCTTTGCGGTAGGACTAGTTGCCTACGAGCAGTACTTC. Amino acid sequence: CASSFAVGLVAYEQYF.